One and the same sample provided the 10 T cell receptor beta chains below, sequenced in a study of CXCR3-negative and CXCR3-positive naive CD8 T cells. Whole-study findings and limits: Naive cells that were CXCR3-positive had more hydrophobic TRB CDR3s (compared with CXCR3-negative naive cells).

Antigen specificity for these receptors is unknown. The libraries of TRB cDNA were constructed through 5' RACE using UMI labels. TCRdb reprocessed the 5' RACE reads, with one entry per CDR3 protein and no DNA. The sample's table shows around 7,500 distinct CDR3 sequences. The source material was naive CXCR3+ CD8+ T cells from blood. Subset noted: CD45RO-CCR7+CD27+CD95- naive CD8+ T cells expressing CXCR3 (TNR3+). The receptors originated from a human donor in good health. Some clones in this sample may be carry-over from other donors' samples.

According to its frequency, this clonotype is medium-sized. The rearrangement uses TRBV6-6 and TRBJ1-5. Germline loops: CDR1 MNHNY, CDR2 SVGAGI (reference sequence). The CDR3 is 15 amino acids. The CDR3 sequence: CASSYSWDPAEPQHF.

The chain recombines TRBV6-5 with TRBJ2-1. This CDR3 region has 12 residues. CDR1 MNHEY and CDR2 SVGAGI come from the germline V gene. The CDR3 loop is CASSYVGNEQFF.

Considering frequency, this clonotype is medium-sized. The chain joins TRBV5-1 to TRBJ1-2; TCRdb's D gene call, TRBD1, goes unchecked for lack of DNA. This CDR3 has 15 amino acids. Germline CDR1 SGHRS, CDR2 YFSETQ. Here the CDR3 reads CASSWGMSEGYGYTF.

The CDR3 spells CASSYSLSPLAPWEAKNIQYF. The chain combines TRBV6-5 with TRBJ2-4; TCRdb's D call, TRBD2, is unchecked because there is no DNA. Looked up from germline, CDR1 is MNHEY and CDR2 is SVGAGI. The CDR3 spans 21 residues.

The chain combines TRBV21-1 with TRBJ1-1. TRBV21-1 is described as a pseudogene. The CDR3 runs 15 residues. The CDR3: CASSKVIRGNTEAFF.

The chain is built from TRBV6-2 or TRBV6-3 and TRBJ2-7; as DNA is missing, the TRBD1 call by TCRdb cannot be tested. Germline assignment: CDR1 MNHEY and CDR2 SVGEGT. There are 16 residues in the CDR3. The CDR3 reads CASTIQGQGQSYEQYF.

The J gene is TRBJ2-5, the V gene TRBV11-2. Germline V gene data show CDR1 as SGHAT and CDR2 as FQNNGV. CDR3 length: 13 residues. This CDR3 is CASSLVRSETQYF.

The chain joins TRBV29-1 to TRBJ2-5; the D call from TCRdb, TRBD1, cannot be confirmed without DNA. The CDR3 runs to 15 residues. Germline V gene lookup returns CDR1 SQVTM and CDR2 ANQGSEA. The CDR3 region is CSVEPRDREQETQYF. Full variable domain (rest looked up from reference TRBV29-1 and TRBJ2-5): SAVISQKPSRDICQRGTSLTIQCQVDSQVTMMFWYRQQPGQSLTLIATANQGSEATYESGFVIDKFPISRPNLTFSTLTVSNMSPEDSSIYLCSVEPRDREQETQYFGPGTRLLVL.

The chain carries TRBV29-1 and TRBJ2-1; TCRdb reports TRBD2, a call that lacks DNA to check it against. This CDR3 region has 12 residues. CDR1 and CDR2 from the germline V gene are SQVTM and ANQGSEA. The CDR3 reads CSVGLVLNEQFF.

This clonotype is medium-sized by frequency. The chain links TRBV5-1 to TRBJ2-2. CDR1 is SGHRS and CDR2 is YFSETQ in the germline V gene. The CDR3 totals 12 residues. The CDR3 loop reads CASLTPTGELFF.